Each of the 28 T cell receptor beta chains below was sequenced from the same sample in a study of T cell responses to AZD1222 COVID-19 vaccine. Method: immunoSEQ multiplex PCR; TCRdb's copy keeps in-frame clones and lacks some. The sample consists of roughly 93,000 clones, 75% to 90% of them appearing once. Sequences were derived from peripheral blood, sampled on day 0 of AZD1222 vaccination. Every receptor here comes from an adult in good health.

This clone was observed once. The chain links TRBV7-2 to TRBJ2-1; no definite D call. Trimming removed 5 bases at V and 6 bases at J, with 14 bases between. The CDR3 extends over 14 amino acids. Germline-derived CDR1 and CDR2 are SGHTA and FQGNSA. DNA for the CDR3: TGTGCCAGCAGCCTGGGCTCCGGGCCCAATGAGCAGTTCTTC. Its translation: CASSLGSGPNEQFF.

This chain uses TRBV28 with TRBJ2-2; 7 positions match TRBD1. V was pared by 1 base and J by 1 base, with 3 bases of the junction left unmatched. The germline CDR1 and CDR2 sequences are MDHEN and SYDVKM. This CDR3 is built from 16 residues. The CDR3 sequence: CASSLLGTENTGELFF. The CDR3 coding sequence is TGTGCCAGCAGTTTATTAGGGACAGAGAACACCGGGGAGCTGTTTTTT.

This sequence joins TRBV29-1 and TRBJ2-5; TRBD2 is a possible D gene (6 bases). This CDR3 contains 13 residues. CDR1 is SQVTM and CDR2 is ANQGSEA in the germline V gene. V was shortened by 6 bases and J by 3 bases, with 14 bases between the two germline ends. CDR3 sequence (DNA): TGCAGCGTCGCGGCGGGGAATAAAGAGACCCAGTACTTC. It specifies CSVAAGNKETQYF.

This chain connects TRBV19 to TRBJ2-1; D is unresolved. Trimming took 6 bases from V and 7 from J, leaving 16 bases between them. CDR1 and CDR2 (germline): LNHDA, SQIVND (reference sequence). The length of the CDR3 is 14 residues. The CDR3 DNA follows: TGTGCCAGTAGACAAACCCCTGTCGCTAATGAGCAGTTCTTC. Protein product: CASRQTPVANEQFF. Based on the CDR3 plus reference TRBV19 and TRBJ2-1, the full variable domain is DGGITQSPKYLFRKEGQNVTLSCEQNLNHDAMYWYRQDPGQGLRLIYYSQIVNDFQKGDIAEGYSVSREKKESFPLTVTSAQKNPTAFYLCASRQTPVANEQFFGPGTRLTVL.

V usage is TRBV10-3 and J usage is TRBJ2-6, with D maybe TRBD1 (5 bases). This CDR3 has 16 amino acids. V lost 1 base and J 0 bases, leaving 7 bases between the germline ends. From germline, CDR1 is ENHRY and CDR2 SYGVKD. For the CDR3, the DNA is TGTGCCATCAGTGAGTTCAGGGACTCTGGGGCCAACGTCCTGACTTTC. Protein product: CAISEFRDSGANVLTF.

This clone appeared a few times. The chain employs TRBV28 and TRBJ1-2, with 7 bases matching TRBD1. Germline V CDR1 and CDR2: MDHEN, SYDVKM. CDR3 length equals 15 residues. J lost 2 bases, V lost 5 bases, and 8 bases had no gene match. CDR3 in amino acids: CASSLLRQGNYGYTF. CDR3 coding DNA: TGTGCCAGCAGTCTCCTTCGACAGGGAAACTATGGCTACACCTTC.

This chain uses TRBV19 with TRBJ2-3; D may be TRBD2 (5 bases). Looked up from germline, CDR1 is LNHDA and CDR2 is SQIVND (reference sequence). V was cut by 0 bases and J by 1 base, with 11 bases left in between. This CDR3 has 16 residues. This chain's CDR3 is CASSIDPGMGTDTQYF. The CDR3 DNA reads TGTGCCAGTAGTATAGATCCGGGGATGGGCACAGATACGCAGTATTTT.

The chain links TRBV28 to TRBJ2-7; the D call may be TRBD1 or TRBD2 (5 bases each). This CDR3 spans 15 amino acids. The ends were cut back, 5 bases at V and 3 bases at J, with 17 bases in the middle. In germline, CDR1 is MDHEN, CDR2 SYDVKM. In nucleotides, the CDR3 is TGTGCCAGCAGTGCCTCCGGGGCGGATAACTACGAGCAGTACTTC. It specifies CASSASGADNYEQYF.

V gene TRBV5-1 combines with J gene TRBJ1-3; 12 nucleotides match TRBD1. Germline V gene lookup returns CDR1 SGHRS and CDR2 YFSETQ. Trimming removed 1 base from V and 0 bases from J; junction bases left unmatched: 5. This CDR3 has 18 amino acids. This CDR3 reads CASSLRDRGLPSGNTIYF. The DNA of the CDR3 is TGCGCCAGCAGCTTGAGGGACAGGGGGCTTCCCTCTGGAAACACCATATATTTT.

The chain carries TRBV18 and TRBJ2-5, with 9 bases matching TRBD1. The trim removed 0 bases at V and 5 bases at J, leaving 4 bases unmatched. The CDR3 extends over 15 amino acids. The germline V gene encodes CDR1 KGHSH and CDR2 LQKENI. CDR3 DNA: TGTGCCAGCTCACCACCTACAGGGGGCCGGGAGACCCAGTACTTC. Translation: CASSPPTGGRETQYF.

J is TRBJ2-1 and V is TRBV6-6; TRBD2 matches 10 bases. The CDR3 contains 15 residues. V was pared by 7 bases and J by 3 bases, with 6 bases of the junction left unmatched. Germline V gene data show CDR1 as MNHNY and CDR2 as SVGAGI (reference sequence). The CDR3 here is CASTNSGRNYNEQFF. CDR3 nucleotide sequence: TGTGCCAGCACTAATAGCGGGAGGAACTACAATGAGCAGTTCTTC.

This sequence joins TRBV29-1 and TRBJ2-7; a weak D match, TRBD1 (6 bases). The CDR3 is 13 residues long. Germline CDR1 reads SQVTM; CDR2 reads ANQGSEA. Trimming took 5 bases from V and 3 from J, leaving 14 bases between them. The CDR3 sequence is CSVKTGTRYEQYF. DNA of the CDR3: TGCAGCGTTAAGACCGGGACACGCTACGAGCAGTACTTC.

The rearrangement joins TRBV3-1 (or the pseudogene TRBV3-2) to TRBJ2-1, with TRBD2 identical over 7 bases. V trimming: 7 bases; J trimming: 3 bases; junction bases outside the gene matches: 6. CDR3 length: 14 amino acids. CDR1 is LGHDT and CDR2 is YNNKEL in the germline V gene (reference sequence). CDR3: CASTPSGNYNEQFF. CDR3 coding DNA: TGTGCCAGCACCCCTAGCGGAAACTACAATGAGCAGTTCTTC.

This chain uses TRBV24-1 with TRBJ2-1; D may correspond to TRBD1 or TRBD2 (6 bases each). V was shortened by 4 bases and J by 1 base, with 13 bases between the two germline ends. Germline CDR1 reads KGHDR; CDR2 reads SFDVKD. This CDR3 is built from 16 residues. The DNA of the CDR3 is TGTGCCACCAGTGAGCGAGGGGGACTTTCCTACAATGAGCAGTTCTTC. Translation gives CATSERGGLSYNEQFF.

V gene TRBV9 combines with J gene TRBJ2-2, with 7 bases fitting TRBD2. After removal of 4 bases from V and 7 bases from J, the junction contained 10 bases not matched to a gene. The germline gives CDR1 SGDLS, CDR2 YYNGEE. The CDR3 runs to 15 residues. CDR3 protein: CASSPVRLASGELFF. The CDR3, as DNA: TGTGCCAGCAGCCCTGTTCGACTAGCAAGCGGGGAGCTGTTTTTT. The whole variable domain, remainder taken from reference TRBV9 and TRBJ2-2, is DSGVTQTPKHLITATGQRVTLRCSPRSGDLSVYWYQQSLDQGLQFLIQYYNGEERAKGNILERFSAQQFPDLHSELNLSSLELGDSALYFCASSPVRLASGELFFGEGSRLTVL.

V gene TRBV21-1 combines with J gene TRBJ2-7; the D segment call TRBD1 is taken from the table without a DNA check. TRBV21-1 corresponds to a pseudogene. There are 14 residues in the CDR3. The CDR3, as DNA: TGTGCCAGCAGCCTCCCGGGACAGGGCTACGAGCAGTACTTC. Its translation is CASSLPGQGYEQYF.

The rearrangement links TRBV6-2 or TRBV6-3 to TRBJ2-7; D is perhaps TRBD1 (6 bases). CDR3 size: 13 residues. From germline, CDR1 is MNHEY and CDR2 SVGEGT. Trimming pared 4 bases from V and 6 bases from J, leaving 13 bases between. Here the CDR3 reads CASSFRQASEQYF. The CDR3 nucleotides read TGTGCCAGCAGTTTCCGACAGGCCTCCGAGCAGTACTTC.

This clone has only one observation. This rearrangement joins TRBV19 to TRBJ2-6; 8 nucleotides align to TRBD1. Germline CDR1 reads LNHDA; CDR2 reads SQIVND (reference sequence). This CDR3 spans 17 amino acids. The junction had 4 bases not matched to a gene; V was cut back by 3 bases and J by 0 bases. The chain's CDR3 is CASSIGTGRSGANVLTF. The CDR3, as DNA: TGTGCCAGTAGTATCGGGACAGGTCGCTCTGGGGCCAACGTCCTGACTTTC.

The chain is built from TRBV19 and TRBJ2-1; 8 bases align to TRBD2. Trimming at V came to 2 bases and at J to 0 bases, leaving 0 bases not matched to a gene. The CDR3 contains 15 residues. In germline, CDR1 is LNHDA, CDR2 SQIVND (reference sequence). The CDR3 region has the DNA TGTGCCAGTAGTATAAGCGGGAGCTCCTACAATGAGCAGTTCTTC. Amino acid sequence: CASSISGSSYNEQFF.

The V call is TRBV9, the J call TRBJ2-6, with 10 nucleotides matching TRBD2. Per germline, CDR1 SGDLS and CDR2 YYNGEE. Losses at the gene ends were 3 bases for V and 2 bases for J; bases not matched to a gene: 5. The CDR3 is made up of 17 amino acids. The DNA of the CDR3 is TGTGCCAGCAGCGCTAGGAGCGGGAGGGCTGGGGCCAACGTCCTGACTTTC. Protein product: CASSARSGRAGANVLTF.

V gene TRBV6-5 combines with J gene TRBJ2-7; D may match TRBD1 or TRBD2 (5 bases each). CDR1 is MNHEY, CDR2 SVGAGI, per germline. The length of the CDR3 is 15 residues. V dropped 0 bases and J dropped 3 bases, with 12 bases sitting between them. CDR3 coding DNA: TGTGCCAGCAGTTACTCCGGCAATGGGGGCTACGAGCAGTACTTC. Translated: CASSYSGNGGYEQYF.

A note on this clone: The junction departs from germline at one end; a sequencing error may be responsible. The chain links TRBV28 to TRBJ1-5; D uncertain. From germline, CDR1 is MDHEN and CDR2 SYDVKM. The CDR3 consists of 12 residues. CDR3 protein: CASGLRNQPQHF. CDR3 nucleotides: TGTGCCAGCGGTTTGCGTAATCAGCCCCAGCATTTT.

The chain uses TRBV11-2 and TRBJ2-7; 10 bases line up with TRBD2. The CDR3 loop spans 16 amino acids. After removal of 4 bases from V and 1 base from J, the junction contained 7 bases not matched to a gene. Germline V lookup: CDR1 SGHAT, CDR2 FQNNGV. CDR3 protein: CASSSLAGALSYEQYF. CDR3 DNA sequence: TGTGCCAGCAGCTCCCTAGCGGGAGCTTTATCCTACGAGCAGTACTTC.

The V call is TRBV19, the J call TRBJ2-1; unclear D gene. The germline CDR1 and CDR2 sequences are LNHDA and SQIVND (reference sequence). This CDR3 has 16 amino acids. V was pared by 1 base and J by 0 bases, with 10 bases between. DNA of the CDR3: TGTGCCAGTAGTATAGGCGCTCTTAGCTCCTACAATGAGCAGTTCTTC. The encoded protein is CASSIGALSSYNEQFF.

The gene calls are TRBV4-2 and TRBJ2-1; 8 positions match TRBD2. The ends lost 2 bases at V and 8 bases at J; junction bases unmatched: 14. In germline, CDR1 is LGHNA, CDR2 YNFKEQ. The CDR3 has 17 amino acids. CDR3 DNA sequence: TGTGCCAGCAGCCAAAGTCCCGGGGGGGGTGGTGACGATGAGCAGTTCTTC. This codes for CASSQSPGGGGDDEQFF.

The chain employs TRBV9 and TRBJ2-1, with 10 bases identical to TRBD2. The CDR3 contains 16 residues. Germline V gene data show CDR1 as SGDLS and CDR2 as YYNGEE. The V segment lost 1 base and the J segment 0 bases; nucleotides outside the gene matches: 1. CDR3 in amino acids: CASSVLAGASYNEQFF. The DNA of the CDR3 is TGTGCCAGCAGCGTACTAGCGGGAGCCTCCTACAATGAGCAGTTCTTC.

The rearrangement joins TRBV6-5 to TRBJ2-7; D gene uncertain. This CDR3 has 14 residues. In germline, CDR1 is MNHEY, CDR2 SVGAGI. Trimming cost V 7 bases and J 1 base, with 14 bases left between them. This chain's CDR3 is CASTLPGGSYEQYF. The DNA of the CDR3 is TGTGCCAGCACCCTGCCGGGTGGGTCCTACGAGCAGTACTTC.

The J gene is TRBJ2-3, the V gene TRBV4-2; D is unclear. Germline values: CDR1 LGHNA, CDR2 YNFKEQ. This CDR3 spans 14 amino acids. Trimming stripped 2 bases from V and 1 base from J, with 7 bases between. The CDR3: CASSQYSGTDTQYF. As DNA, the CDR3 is TGTGCCAGCAGCCAATACAGCGGCACAGATACGCAGTATTTT.